Shown below are 30 T cell receptor beta chains from a single sample sequenced in a study of cytomegalovirus exposure and HLA in healthy donors. Primers included in the PCR were 60 Vbeta and 13 Jbeta primers. Some clones are missing from TCRdb's copy, which holds only in-frame ones; the method was immunoSEQ multiplex PCR. This repertoire shows approximately 150,000 clones, about 71% found once; its top ten account for over 2.5%. The specimen was PBMCs. These receptors came from a woman in her 30s in good health and CMV-seronegative.

This chain joins TRBV20-1 and TRBJ2-7; tentative D call: TRBD1 (5 bases). V lost 7 bases and J lost 3, with 7 bases in between. Germline CDR1 is DFQATT and CDR2 is SNEGSKA (reference sequence). CDR3 size: 10 residues. CDR3 sequence (DNA): TGCAGTGTTGACAGCTACGAGCAGTACTTC. Translation: CSVDSYEQYF.

V usage is TRBV29-1 and J usage is TRBJ1-1, with a tentative D call TRBD1 (6 bases). Germline V CDR1 and CDR2: SQVTM, ANQGSEA. V was shortened by 4 bases and J by 7 bases, with 10 bases between the two germline ends. CDR3 size: 11 residues. CDR3 nucleotide sequence: TGCAGCGTTGTACAGGGAATTGAAGCTTTCTTT. Its translation is CSVVQGIEAFF.

The chain is built from TRBV2 and TRBJ2-2; 10 nucleotides match TRBD2. The CDR3 length is 14 residues. Germline lookup yields CDR1 SNHLY and CDR2 FYNNEI. V was clipped by 6 bases and J by 4 bases; unmatched bases: 2. The chain's CDR3 is CASRGTSATGELFF. The DNA of the CDR3 is TGTGCCAGCAGAGGGACTAGCGCCACCGGGGAGCTGTTTTTT.

CDR3 residues: CASSSQYMNTEAFF. CDR3 coding DNA: TGTGCCAGCAGTTCACAGTATATGAACACTGAAGCTTTCTTT. The rearrangement joins TRBV28 to TRBJ1-1; D is undetermined. The germline V gene has CDR1 MDHEN and CDR2 SYDVKM. V lost 4 bases, J lost 0 bases, and 9 bases lay in between. The CDR3 has 14 amino acids.

This clone has a handful of counts. This chain connects TRBV4-3 to TRBJ2-2; a weak D match, TRBD1 (5 bases). This CDR3 is built from 18 residues. The ends were cut back, 0 bases at V and 0 bases at J, with 14 bases in the middle. Germline values: CDR1 LGHNA, CDR2 YSLEER. CDR3 sequence reads: CASSQDSVQGANTGELFF. For the CDR3, the DNA is TGCGCCAGCAGCCAAGATTCAGTTCAGGGCGCGAACACCGGGGAGCTGTTTTTT.

This sequence joins TRBV4-1 and TRBJ2-2; D is uncertain. V was trimmed by 5 bases and J by 2 bases, leaving 12 bases between them. This CDR3 comprises 15 residues. The germline V gene has CDR1 MGHRA and CDR2 YSYEKL. CDR3 in amino acids: CASSVRVVNTGELFF. For the CDR3, the DNA is TGCGCCAGCAGCGTCCGGGTCGTCAACACCGGGGAGCTGTTTTTT.

The sample holds one count of this clone. Written as DNA, the CDR3 is TGTGCCAGCCGCTATCATAGCGGGGCATACGAGCAGTACTTC. It codes for CASRYHSGAYEQYF. V is TRBV27 and J is TRBJ2-7; TRBD2 matches at 8 bases. Germline-derived CDR1 and CDR2 are MNHEY and SMNVEV (reference sequence). Unmatched junction bases numbered 10, after V lost 8 bases and J lost 4 bases. This CDR3 has 14 amino acids.

This clone was counted only a few times. The V call is TRBV7-2, the J call TRBJ2-1; 10 bases fit TRBD2. In germline, CDR1 is SGHTA, CDR2 FQGNSA. The ends lost 4 bases at V and 10 bases at J; junction bases unmatched: 10. The length of the CDR3 is 15 residues. DNA for the CDR3: TGTGCCAGCAGCTCCCGGACTAGCGGTTTTCGGGAGCAGTTCTTC. This codes for CASSSRTSGFREQFF.

The chain links TRBV15 to TRBJ2-4; TRBD2 matches at 8 bases. The V and J ends lost 1 base and 4 bases, in that order; junction bases with no gene match: 6. CDR3 length: 16 amino acids. CDR1 is LNHNV and CDR2 is YYDKDF in the germline V gene (reference sequence). CDR3 DNA: TGTGCCACCAGCAGAGGACCGGGGGGGGGTAAAAACATTCAGTACTTC. It is translated as CATSRGPGGGKNIQYF.

The V and J genes are TRBV2 and TRBJ1-2; TRBD1 agrees at 8 bases. The germline gives CDR1 SNHLY, CDR2 FYNNEI. V shed 1 base and J 4 bases; nucleotides not matched to a gene: 5. This CDR3 is 15 amino acids long. Written as DNA, the CDR3 is TGTGCCAGCAGTGAAGTGGGACAGGTAGCCTATGGCTACACCTTC. Its translation: CASSEVGQVAYGYTF.

The J gene is TRBJ2-4, the V gene TRBV15, with D tentatively TRBD2 (6 bases). The germline V gene encodes CDR1 LNHNV and CDR2 YYDKDF (reference sequence). This CDR3 region has 19 residues. Between the trimmed V and J ends, which lost 5 bases and 9 bases, there was a span of 32 bases. CDR3 residues: CATSGNRDWTRSVQSIQYF. CDR3 in DNA: TGTGCCACCAGCGGGAACCGGGACTGGACCCGGTCGGTCCAGAGCATTCAGTACTTC.

In its sample, this clone was seen once. The chain has TRBV5-1 and TRBJ2-7; D is unclear. Trimming pared 4 bases from V and 7 bases from J, leaving 21 bases between. The V gene's germline CDR1 is SGHRS and CDR2 YFSETQ. This CDR3 is built from 15 residues. The CDR3 is CASSPESGGKNEQYF. The CDR3 nucleotides are TGCGCCAGCAGCCCGGAATCTGGCGGAAAAAATGAGCAGTACTTC.

V gene TRBV6-5 combines with J gene TRBJ2-7; D is unclear. Trimming pared 2 bases from V and 0 bases from J, leaving 5 bases between. The CDR3 is 13 residues long. Germline CDR1 is MNHEY and CDR2 is SVGAGI. CDR3 bases: TGTGCCAGCAGTTACGAGTCCTCCTACGAGCAGTACTTC. Translation: CASSYESSYEQYF.

The V call is TRBV4-3, the J call TRBJ2-2; maybe TRBD1 (6 bases). The CDR3 totals 16 residues. In germline, CDR1 is LGHNA, CDR2 YSLEER. The germline V and J ends were trimmed by 1 base and 7 bases, with 16 bases remaining between them. The CDR3: CASSQGGPGDGGELFF. As DNA, the CDR3 is TGCGCCAGCAGCCAAGGGGGCCCAGGGGATGGCGGGGAGCTGTTTTTT.

DNA for the CDR3: TGTGCCAGCAGCTTTTCCCCCTCACGGACGCAGTATTTT. Its protein is CASSFSPSRTQYF. The V call is TRBV7-2, the J call TRBJ2-3; the D is unclear. This CDR3 is 13 amino acids long. Germline lookup yields CDR1 SGHTA and CDR2 FQGNSA. V was pared by 3 bases and J by 9 bases, with 13 bases between. The whole variable domain, remainder taken from reference TRBV7-2 and TRBJ2-3, is GAGVSQSPSNKVTEKGKDVELRCDPISGHTALYWYRQSLGQGLEFLIYFQGNSAPDKSGLPSDRFSAERTGGSVSTLTIQRTQQEDSAVYLCASSFSPSRTQYFGPGTRLTVL.

The rearrangement joins TRBV28 to TRBJ2-1; 12 bases align to TRBD1. CDR1 and CDR2 from the germline V gene are MDHEN and SYDVKM. The ends lost 5 bases at V and 7 bases at J; junction bases unmatched: 6. There are 15 residues in the CDR3. The CDR3 sequence is CASSLRDRGQNEQFF. For the CDR3, the DNA is TGTGCCAGCAGTCTCCGGGACAGGGGGCAGAATGAGCAGTTCTTC.

The V and J genes are TRBV15 and TRBJ1-4, with TRBD1 as a possible D gene (6 bases). Germline V CDR1 and CDR2: LNHNV, YYDKDF (reference sequence). This CDR3 is 15 amino acids long. The V end was cut by 0 bases, the J end by 4 bases, with 9 bases between. The CDR3 here is CATSRERTVNEKLFF. CDR3 nucleotides: TGTGCCACCAGCAGAGAGAGGACAGTTAATGAAAAACTGTTTTTT.

This clone was observed a handful of times. The genes are TRBV2 and TRBJ1-5; D gene unclear. Germline CDR1 reads SNHLY; CDR2 reads FYNNEI. V was shortened by 3 bases and J by 7 bases, with 10 bases between the two germline ends. The CDR3 loop spans 13 amino acids. CDR3 loop: CASSDTPGQPQHF. The CDR3 DNA is TGTGCCAGCAGTGATACACCGGGACAGCCCCAGCATTTT.

This clone has more than one count but fewer than ten. This rearrangement joins TRBV10-2 to TRBJ1-1, with D perhaps TRBD1 (6 bases). Trimming stripped 3 bases from V and 6 bases from J, with 14 bases between. The CDR3 runs to 14 residues. Germline V CDR1 and CDR2: WSHSY, SAAADI. For the CDR3, the DNA is TGCGCCAGCAGTGACTGGGGTGGGGGCCCTGAAGCTTTCTTT. It specifies CASSDWGGGPEAFF.

The chain has TRBV30 and TRBJ1-2, with no clear D. Germline V lookup: CDR1 GTSNPN, CDR2 SVGIG (reference sequence). Trimming shortened V by 2 bases and J by 7 bases, and 8 bases separated the two germline ends. There are 11 residues in the CDR3. In DNA form, the CDR3 reads TGTGCCTGGAGTCCGGGGTCTGGCTACACCTTC. This gives the protein CAWSPGSGYTF. Full variable domain (remainder filled in from reference TRBV30 and TRBJ1-2): SQTIHQWPATLVQPVGSPLSLECTVEGTSNPNLYWYRQAAGRGLQLLFYSVGIGQISSEVPQNLSASRPQDRQFILSSKKLLLSDSGFYLCAWSPGSGYTFGSGTRLTVV.

The V gene is TRBV11-2, the J gene TRBJ1-2, with a weak D call TRBD1 (6 bases). Trimming took off 5 bases at V and 7 bases at J, with 20 bases between the two ends. The germline CDR1 and CDR2 sequences are SGHAT and FQNNGV. This CDR3 spans 15 amino acids. Written as DNA, the CDR3 is TGTGCCAGCAGCCCAGGGGTTGTTAGGGGTAGTGGCTACACCTTC. Encoded protein: CASSPGVVRGSGYTF. The full variable domain, in which reference TRBV11-2 and TRBJ1-2 provide the parts outside the CDR3, is EAGVAQSPRYKIIEKRQSVAFWCNPISGHATLYWYQQILGQGPKLLIQFQNNGVVDDSQLPKDRFSAERLKGVDSTLKIQPAKLEDSAVYLCASSPGVVRGSGYTFGSGTRLTVV.

The chain uses TRBV10-3 and TRBJ2-7; D perhaps matches TRBD2 (7 bases). Germline CDR1 is ENHRY and CDR2 is SYGVKD. CDR3 length equals 13 residues. V dropped 6 bases and J dropped 3 bases, with 12 bases sitting between them. The CDR3 coding sequence is TGTGCCATCAGGAGGGGGGAGGGCTACGAGCAGTACTTC. Its translation: CAIRRGEGYEQYF.

The V call is TRBV6-5, the J call TRBJ1-1; 7 bases map to TRBD1. The germline V gene has CDR1 MNHEY and CDR2 SVGAGI. This CDR3 spans 14 amino acids. The V gene end was trimmed by 7 bases and the J gene end by 3 bases; junction bases not matched to a gene: 8. DNA for the CDR3: TGTGCCAGCAATAGACAGGGCCAGCACACTGAAGCTTTCTTT. It specifies CASNRQGQHTEAFF.

This clone was picked up one time. V usage is TRBV27 and J usage is TRBJ2-1, with D perhaps matching TRBD2 (5 bases). The CDR3 consists of 15 residues. Trimming stripped 0 bases from V and 7 bases from J, with 13 bases between. Germline assignment: CDR1 MNHEY and CDR2 SMNVEV (reference sequence). The CDR3 spells CASSLSRLAGNEQFF. Written as DNA, the CDR3 is TGTGCCAGCAGTTTATCGAGGCTAGCAGGAAATGAGCAGTTCTTC.

Note on this clone: The junction does not match germline at one end; this may be a read error. The V gene is TRBV7-9, the J gene TRBJ1-5; possible D gene TRBD1, 5 bases. The CDR3 extends over 14 amino acids. From germline, CDR1 is SEHNR and CDR2 FQNEAQ (reference sequence). CDR3 DNA: TGTTCCAGCAGCTTCGGAGGGGACAATCAGCCCCAGCATTTT. It encodes CSSSFGGDNQPQHF. The variable domain in full, with the rest retrieved from reference TRBV7-9 and TRBJ1-5, is DTGVSQNPRHKITKRGQNVTFRCDPISEHNRLYWYRQTLGQGPEFLTYFQNEAQLEKSRLLSDRFSAERPKGSFSTLEIQRTEQGDSAMYLCSSSFGGDNQPQHFGDGTRLSIL.

This chain joins TRBV18 and TRBJ2-1; no definite D call. Germline CDR1 is KGHSH and CDR2 is LQKENI. Trimming removed 2 bases from V and 0 bases from J, with 5 bases in between. The CDR3 has 14 amino acids. CDR3 in amino acids: CASSPSSSYNEQFF. CDR3 sequence (DNA): TGTGCCAGCTCACCATCCAGCTCCTACAATGAGCAGTTCTTC.

CDR3 sequence: CASSKDMSSGGGELFF. CDR3 sequence (DNA): TGTGCCAGCAGCAAAGACATGTCTAGCGGGGGCGGGGAGCTGTTTTTT. This rearrangement joins TRBV7-6 to TRBJ2-2; 10 bases fit TRBD2. CDR1 and CDR2 from the germline V gene are SGHVS and FNYEAQ. Germline trimming cut 5 bases from V and 7 bases from J; bases unmatched to any gene: 10. The CDR3 covers 16 residues.

This clone was picked up one time. The chain recombines TRBV4-1 with TRBJ2-1; D may be TRBD1 (6 bases). The germline V gene has CDR1 MGHRA and CDR2 YSYEKL. Trimming cost V 6 bases and J 7 bases, with 13 bases left between them. This CDR3 contains 13 residues. The CDR3, as DNA: TGCGCCAGCAGGCACACAGGGAGAAATGAGCAGTTCTTC. Translated: CASRHTGRNEQFF.

The V call is TRBV6-1, the J call TRBJ1-1; D is possibly TRBD1 (6 bases). Deletions cut 7 bases from V and 1 base from J, with 10 bases between. The CDR3 has 13 residues. Germline CDR1 MNHNS, CDR2 SASEGT. The CDR3 is CASTQGSNTEAFF. CDR3 in DNA: TGTGCCAGCACGCAGGGGTCGAACACTGAAGCTTTCTTT.

The chain couples TRBV4-3 to TRBJ2-5; TRBD2 matches at 8 bases. Unmatched junction bases numbered 7, after V lost 5 bases and J lost 2 bases. This CDR3 region has 15 residues. Germline assignment: CDR1 LGHNA and CDR2 YSLEER. CDR3 protein: CASSSVSGGQETQYF. The CDR3 region has the DNA TGCGCCAGCAGCTCCGTTTCGGGGGGGCAAGAGACCCAGTACTTC.